What follows are 12 T cell receptor beta chains derived from one specimen sequenced in a study of blood T cells in healthy people across ages. Through a sample-barcoded 5' primer and a J-beta primer mix, a second PCR was run for roughly 7 to 12 cycles. From the 5' RACE reads, TCRdb called clonotypes with MiXCR, one entry per CDR3 protein. The sample carries around 800,000 distinct CDR3 sequences, roughly 24% recorded once. In addition, the sample was reused for a study of T cells of mothers and their children.

The sequenced material came from blood. These receptors were collected from a boy younger than 18 in good health.

The chain links TRBV7-2 to TRBJ2-7, with a weak D call TRBD2 (6 bases). This CDR3 comprises 15 residues. Trimming cost V 5 bases and J 3 bases, with 17 bases left between them. Germline CDR1 SGHTA, CDR2 FQGNSA. CDR3 loop: CASSQGRGRLYEQYF. The CDR3 DNA reads as TGTGCCAGCAGCCAAGGACGGGGGAGACTCTACGAGCAGTACTTC. Supplemented by reference TRBV7-2 and TRBJ2-7, the full variable domain reads GAGVSQSPSNKVTEKGKDVELRCDPISGHTALYWYRQSLGQGLEFLIYFQGNSAPDKSGLPSDRFSAERTGGSVSTLTIQRTQQEDSAVYLCASSQGRGRLYEQYFGPGTRLTVT.

On this clonotype itself: The conserved final phenylalanine or tryptophan is absent from the CDR3, which likely points to a read error. Here the CDR3 reads CASSRPGQGPNEQFL. CDR3 nucleotides: TGTGCCAGCAGTCGACCGGGACAGGGACCTAATGAGCAGTTCCTC. The chain couples TRBV6-5 to TRBJ2-1, with 9 bases fitting TRBD1. V lost 5 bases, J lost 7 bases, and 9 bases stayed unmatched. This CDR3 spans 15 amino acids. Germline CDR1 and CDR2: MNHEY and SVGAGI.

The V call is TRBV4-1, the J call TRBJ2-2; 8 positions match TRBD1. The V segment lost 1 base and the J segment 6 bases; nucleotides outside the gene matches: 10. CDR1 and CDR2 from the germline V gene are MGHRA and YSYEKL. This CDR3 contains 17 residues. CDR3 in DNA: TGCGCCAGCAGCCAAGTGAGGCGCAGGGGGCCGGCCGGGGAGCTGTTTTTT. Its translation is CASSQVRRRGPAGELFF.

The sample holds a few counts of this clonotype. The V and J genes are TRBV2 and TRBJ2-5; TRBD2 might be the D (5 bases). The CDR3 spans 13 residues. With 4 bases removed from V and 11 bases from J, the gap between germline ends came to 17 bases. CDR1 and CDR2 from the germline V gene are SNHLY and FYNNEI. The CDR3 loop reads CASSGETWGEQYF. In DNA, the CDR3 is TGTGCCAGCAGTGGGGAGACTTGGGGAGAGCAGTACTTC.

CDR3 DNA: TGTGCCAGCAGCCAAGACTCCCGCGGGGAGACCCAGTACTTC. Protein product: CASSQDSRGETQYF. The chain recombines TRBV4-2 with TRBJ2-5, with a weak D call TRBD2 (5 bases). The CDR3 is 14 amino acids. Germline values: CDR1 LGHNA, CDR2 YNFKEQ. Deletions cut 0 bases from V and 5 bases from J, with 10 bases between.

This clonotype was counted only a few times. The chain combines TRBV28 with TRBJ2-5; TRBD2 aligns across 10 bases. The CDR3 has 15 amino acids. CDR1 and CDR2 (germline): MDHEN, SYDVKM. V lost 3 bases, J lost 4 bases, and 5 bases stayed unmatched. The DNA of the CDR3 is TGTGCCAGCAGTTTCCCTAGCGGGGGCCTAGAGACCCAGTACTTC. Its protein is CASSFPSGGLETQYF.

The chain is built from TRBV12-3 or TRBV12-4 and TRBJ2-7, with 7 bases that match TRBD2. V gave up 5 bases and J gave up 1 base; unmatched junction bases: 14. This CDR3 has 17 amino acids. The CDR3 sequence is CASSRQRGRALSYEQYF. The CDR3 DNA reads TGTGCCAGCAGTAGGCAGCGGGGCAGGGCCCTTTCCTACGAGCAGTACTTC.

This clonotype was seen more than once but under ten times. V is TRBV6-4 and J is TRBJ2-5, with 10 bases that match TRBD1. The better agreement between TRBJ2-1 and the DNA end casts doubt on the J call. Germline CDR1 MRHNA, CDR2 SNTAGT. The CDR3 runs 15 residues. The CDR3 sequence is CASSEGTGEEDEQFF. In DNA form, the CDR3 reads TGTGCCAGCAGTGAAGGGACAGGGGAGGAGGATGAGCAGTTCTTC.

This clonotype appeared a few times. The chain joins TRBV25-1 to TRBJ1-1, with 7 nucleotides matching TRBD1. Germline V gene data show CDR1 as MGHDK and CDR2 as SYGVNS. This CDR3 comprises 13 residues. V was clipped by 0 bases and J by 8 bases; unmatched bases: 3. The CDR3 nucleotides read TGTGCCAGCAGTGAATACAGGGGGGCAGAAGCTTTCTTT. Residues: CASSEYRGAEAFF.

This clonotype was recorded many times. V usage is TRBV12-3 or TRBV12-4 and J usage is TRBJ1-2; the match to TRBD1 covers 8 bases. The CDR3 consists of 14 residues. Unmatched junction bases numbered 5, after V lost 6 bases and J lost 2 bases. CDR3: CASSRGQGNYGYTF. Written as DNA, the CDR3 is TGTGCCAGCAGCCGTGGACAGGGAAACTATGGCTACACCTTC.

This clonotype was observed at least ten times. This chain joins TRBV29-1 and TRBJ1-1, with no clear D. The CDR3 is 12 amino acids. Germline lookup yields CDR1 SQVTM and CDR2 ANQGSEA. Trimming left V 2 bases short and J 0 bases short, with 4 bases between. CDR3 region: CSVERLNTEAFF. CDR3 DNA sequence: TGCAGCGTTGAACGTCTGAACACTGAAGCTTTCTTT.

This clonotype was found a few times. The chain recombines TRBV20-1 with TRBJ2-7; the D is unclear. This CDR3 contains 13 residues. The V gene lost 5 bases and the J gene lost 4 bases, with 15 bases spanning the gap. From germline, CDR1 is DFQATT and CDR2 SNEGSKA (reference sequence). DNA for the CDR3: TGCAGTGCTCTCCCCTGGGCCCGTTACGAGCAGTACTTC. It specifies CSALPWARYEQYF.